This T cell receptor (beta chain) was profiled in a study of cytomegalovirus exposure and HLA in healthy donors. Background on the study: Earlier, 200 million or so T cells were analyzed, and 90 million to 120 million unique TCR beta sequences were found among them. Study results and caveats: Most sequenced TCRs were rare (though some public TCRs occurred in many donors). In a later analysis, productive TCRs from donors in an Asian-associated ancestry cluster reportedly carried fewer N-insertions than the cohort mean.

Whereas donors were nominally healthy upon sampling, unrecorded immune exposures were probable. Comments on this clone: Its cognate antigen is unknown.

PCR was performed using 60 Vbeta and 13 Jbeta primers. Repertoires were generated with immunoSEQ multiplex PCR, while TCRdb's copy carries only in-frame clones and drops some. The table lists 75,000 to 100,000 clones, 65% to 85% of them singletons, with more than 2.5% in the top ten. Germline V CDR1 and CDR2: SNHLY, FYNNEI. The CDR3 totals 15 residues. Trimming stripped 0 bases from V and 4 bases from J, with 9 bases between. The V and J genes are TRBV2 and TRBJ1-4, with a possible D match to TRBD1 (5 bases). This receptor was taken from a female donor in good health and CMV-seropositive. Sequenced: PBMCs. The CDR3 DNA follows: TGTGCCAGCAGTGAAGCGGGGCAGGTTAATGAAAAACTGTTTTTT. It translates to CASSEAGQVNEKLFF.